This TCR beta chain was observed in a study of blood T cells in healthy people across ages. The CDR3 contains 12 residues. Germline V CDR1 and CDR2: MDHEN, SYDVKM. This clonotype came up a few times. A J-beta primer mix and a sample-barcoded 5' primer were used in a second PCR of roughly 6 to 11 cycles. Tags on each cDNA molecule came from a template-switch adaptor with 12 random nucleotides. TCRdb redid the calling of the 5' RACE reads with MiXCR, one entry per CDR3 protein. The data contain over 550,000 distinct CDR3 sequences, approximately 30% of them singletons. Donors were systemically healthy Caucasian individuals from Russia aged roughly 6 to 100 years. Samples had at least 6 million PBMCs isolated from them. RNA extraction gave at least 5.5 micrograms of total RNA per sample.

The specimen sequenced was blood. This rearrangement joins TRBV28 to TRBJ2-5, with D hard to call. TRBJ2-7 explains the end of the DNA better; the J call may be wrong. This receptor was obtained from a woman older than 75 in good health. CDR3 sequence (DNA): TGTGCCAGCAGTTTACAGATTTACGAGCAGTACTTC. Its protein product is CASSLQIYEQYF.